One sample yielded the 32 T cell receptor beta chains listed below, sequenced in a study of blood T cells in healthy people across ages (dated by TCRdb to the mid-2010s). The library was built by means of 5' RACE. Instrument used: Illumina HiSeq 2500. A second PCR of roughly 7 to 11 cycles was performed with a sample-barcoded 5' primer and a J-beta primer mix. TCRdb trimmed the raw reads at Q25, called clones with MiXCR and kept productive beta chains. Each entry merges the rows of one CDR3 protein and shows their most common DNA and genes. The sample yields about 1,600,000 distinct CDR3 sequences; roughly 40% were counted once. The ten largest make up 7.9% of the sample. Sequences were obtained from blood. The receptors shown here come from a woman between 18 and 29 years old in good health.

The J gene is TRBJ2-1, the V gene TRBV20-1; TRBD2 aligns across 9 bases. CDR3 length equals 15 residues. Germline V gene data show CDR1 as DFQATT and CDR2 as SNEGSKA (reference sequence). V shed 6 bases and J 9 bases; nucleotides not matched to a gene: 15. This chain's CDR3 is CSATPGLAGAGEQFF. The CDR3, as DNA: TGCAGTGCAACGCCGGGACTAGCAGGGGCGGGTGAGCAGTTCTTC.

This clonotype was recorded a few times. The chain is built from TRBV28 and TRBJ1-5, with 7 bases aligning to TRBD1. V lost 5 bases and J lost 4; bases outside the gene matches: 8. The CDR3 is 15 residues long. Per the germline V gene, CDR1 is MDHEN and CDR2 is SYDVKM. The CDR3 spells CASSTLGQANQPQHF. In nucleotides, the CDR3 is TGTGCCAGCAGTACTCTTGGACAGGCGAATCAGCCCCAGCATTTT.

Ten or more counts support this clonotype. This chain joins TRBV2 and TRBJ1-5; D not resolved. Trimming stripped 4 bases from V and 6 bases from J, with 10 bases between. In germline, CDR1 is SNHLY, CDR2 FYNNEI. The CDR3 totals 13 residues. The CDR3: CASSGGLGQPQHF. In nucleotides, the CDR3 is TGTGCCAGCAGTGGAGGGCTGGGTCAGCCCCAGCATTTT.

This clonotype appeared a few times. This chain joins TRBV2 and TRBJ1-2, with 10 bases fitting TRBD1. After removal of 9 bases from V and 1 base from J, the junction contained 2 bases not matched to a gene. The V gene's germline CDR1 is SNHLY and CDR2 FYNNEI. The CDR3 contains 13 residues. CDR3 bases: TGTGCCAGGGGGACAGGGGATAACTATGGCTACACCTTC. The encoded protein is CARGTGDNYGYTF.

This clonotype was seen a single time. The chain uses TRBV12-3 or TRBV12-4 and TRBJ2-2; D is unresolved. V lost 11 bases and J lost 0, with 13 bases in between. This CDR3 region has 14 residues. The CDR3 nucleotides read TGTGCCGCAGCGCGGAACCCGAACACCGGGGAGCTGTTTTTT. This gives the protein CAAARNPNTGELFF.

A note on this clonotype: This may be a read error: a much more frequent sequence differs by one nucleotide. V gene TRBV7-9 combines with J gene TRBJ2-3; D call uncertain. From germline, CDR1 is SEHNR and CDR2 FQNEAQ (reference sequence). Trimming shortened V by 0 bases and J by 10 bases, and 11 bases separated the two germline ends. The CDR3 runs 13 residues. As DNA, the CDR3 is TGTGCCAGCAGCTTAGCTTTTTCTGATGCGCAGTATTTT. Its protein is CASSLAFSDAQYF.

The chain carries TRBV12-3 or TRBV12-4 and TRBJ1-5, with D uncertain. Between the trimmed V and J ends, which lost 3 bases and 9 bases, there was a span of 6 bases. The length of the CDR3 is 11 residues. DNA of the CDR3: TGTGCCAGCAGTTTCCCCGGGCCCCAGCATTTT. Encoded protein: CASSFPGPQHF.

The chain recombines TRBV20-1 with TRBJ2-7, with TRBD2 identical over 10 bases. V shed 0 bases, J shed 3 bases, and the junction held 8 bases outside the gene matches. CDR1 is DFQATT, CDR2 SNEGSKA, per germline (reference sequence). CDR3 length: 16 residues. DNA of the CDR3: TGCAGTGCTAGAGATAAGGGGGCTAGCGGGAGCTACGAGCAGTACTTC. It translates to CSARDKGASGSYEQYF.

In DNA form, the CDR3 reads TGTGCCAGCAGTTTCGCGTCGGGTCCGGGTGGGGGTACGCAGTATTTT. The encoded protein is CASSFASGPGGGTQYF. The V gene is TRBV27, the J gene TRBJ2-3; D may correspond to TRBD1 or TRBD2 (5 bases each). V lost 3 bases and J lost 8, with 21 bases in between. Germline assignment: CDR1 MNHEY and CDR2 SMNVEV (reference sequence). This CDR3 is 16 amino acids long.

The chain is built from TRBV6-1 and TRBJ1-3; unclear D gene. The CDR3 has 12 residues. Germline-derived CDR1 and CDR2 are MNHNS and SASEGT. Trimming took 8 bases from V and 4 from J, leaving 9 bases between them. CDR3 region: CASPSSGNTIYF. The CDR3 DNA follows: TGTGCCAGCCCCAGCTCCGGAAACACCATATATTTT.

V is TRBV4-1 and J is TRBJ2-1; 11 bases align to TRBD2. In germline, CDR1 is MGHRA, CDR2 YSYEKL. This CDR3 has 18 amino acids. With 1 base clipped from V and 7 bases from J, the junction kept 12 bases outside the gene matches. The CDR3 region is CASSQGLAGGRRRNEQFF. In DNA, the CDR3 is TGCGCCAGCAGCCAAGGTTTAGCGGGGGGGCGTAGGAGAAATGAGCAGTTCTTC.

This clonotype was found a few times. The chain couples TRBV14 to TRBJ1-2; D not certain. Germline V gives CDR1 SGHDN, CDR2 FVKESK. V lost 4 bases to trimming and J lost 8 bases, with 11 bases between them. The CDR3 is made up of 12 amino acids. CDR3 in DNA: TGTGCCAGCAGCCGGTGGGATTACGGCTACACCTTC. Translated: CASSRWDYGYTF.

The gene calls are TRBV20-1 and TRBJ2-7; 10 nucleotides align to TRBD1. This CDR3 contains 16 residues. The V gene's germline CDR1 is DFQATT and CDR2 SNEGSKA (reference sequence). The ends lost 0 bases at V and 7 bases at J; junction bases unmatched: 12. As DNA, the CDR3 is TGCAGTGCTAGAGACTTTGCCCGGGGACAGGGGAAAGAGCAGTACTTC. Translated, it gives CSARDFARGQGKEQYF.

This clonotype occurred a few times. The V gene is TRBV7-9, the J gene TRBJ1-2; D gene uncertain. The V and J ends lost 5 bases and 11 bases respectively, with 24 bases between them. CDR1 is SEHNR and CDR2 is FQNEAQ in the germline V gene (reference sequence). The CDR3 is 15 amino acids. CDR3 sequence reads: CASSGNLLADGAYTF. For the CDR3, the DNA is TGTGCCAGCAGCGGTAATCTTCTGGCGGACGGTGCATACACCTTC.

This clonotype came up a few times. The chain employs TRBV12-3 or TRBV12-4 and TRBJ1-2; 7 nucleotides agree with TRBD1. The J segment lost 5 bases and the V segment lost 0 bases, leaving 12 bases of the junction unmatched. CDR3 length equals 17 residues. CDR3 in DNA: TGTGCCAGCAGTTTAGCTCCGCTCGGACAGGTTTTATATGGCTACACCTTC. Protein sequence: CASSLAPLGQVLYGYTF.

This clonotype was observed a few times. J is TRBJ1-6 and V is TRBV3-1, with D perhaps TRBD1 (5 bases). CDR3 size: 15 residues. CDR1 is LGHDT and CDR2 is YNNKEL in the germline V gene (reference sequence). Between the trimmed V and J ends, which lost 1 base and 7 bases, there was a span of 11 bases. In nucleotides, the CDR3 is TGTGCCAGCAGCCAAGCAGAGGGACCCAATTCACCCCTCCACTTT. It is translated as CASSQAEGPNSPLHF.

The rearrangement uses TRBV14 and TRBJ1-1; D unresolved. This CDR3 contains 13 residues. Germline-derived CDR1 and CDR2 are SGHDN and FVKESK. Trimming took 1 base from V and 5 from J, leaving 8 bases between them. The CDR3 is CASSQGVTTEAFF. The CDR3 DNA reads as TGTGCCAGCAGCCAAGGGGTTACGACTGAAGCTTTCTTT.

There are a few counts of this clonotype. CDR3 residues: CSVGSRIIRYGYTF. The CDR3 bases are TGCAGCGTTGGGTCCAGGATCATACGCTATGGCTACACCTTC. The chain uses TRBV29-1 and TRBJ1-2; D is uncertain. Per the germline V gene, CDR1 is SQVTM and CDR2 is ANQGSEA. Trimming took 4 bases from V and 4 from J, leaving 16 bases between them. This CDR3 has 14 amino acids.

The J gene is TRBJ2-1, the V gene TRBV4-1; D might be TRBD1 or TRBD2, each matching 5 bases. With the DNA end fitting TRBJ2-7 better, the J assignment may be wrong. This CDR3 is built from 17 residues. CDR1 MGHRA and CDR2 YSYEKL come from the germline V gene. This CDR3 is CASSRRGAGISYNEQYF. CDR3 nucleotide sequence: TGCGCCAGCAGCCGGAGAGGGGCGGGCATATCCTACAATGAGCAGTACTTC.

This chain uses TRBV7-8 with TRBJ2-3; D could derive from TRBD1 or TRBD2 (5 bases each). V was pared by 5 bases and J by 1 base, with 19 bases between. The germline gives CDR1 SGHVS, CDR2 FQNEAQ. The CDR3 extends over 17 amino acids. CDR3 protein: CASSNTQDQGGTDTQYF. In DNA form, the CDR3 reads TGTGCCAGCAGCAACACCCAGGACCAGGGAGGCACAGATACGCAGTATTTT.

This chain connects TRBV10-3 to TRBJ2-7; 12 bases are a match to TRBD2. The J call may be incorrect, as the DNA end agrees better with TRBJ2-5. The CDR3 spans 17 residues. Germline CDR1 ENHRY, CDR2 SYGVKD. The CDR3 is CAISESTPSGGVETQYF. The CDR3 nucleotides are TGTGCCATCAGTGAGTCGACGCCTAGCGGGGGGGTAGAGACCCAGTACTTC.

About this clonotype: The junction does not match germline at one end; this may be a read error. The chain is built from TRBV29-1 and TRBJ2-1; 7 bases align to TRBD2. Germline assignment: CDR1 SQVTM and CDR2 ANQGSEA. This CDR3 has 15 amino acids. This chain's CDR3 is CSVEPQRGAYDEQFF. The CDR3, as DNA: TGCAGCGTTGAACCCCAGCGGGGAGCCTACGATGAGCAGTTCTTC.

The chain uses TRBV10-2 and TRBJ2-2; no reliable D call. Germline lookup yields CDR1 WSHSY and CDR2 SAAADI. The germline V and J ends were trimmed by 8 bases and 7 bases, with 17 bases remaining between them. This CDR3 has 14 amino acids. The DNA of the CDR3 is TGCGCCAGCGCACAAACGAGGACGGGCGGGGAGCTGTTTTTT. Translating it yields CASAQTRTGGELFF.

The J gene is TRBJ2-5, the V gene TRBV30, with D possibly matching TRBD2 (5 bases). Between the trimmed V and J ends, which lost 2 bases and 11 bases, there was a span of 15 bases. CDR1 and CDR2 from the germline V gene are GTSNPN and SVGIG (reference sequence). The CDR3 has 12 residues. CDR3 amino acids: CAWSPGNNEQYF. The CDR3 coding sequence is TGTGCCTGGAGTCCGGGGAACAATGAGCAGTACTTC.

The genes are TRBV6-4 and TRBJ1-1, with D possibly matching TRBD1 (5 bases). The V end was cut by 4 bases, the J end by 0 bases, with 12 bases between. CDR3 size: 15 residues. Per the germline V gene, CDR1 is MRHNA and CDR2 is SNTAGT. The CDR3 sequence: CASSAGRGMNTEAFF. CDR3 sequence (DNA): TGTGCCAGCAGTGCGGGACGGGGAATGAACACTGAAGCTTTCTTT.

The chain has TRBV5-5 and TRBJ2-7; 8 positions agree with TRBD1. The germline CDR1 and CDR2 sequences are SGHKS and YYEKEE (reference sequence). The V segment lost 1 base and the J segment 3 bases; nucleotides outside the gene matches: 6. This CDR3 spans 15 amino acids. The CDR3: CASSLRAGGGYEQYF. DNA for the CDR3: TGTGCCAGCAGCTTGAGAGCAGGGGGCGGCTACGAGCAGTACTTC. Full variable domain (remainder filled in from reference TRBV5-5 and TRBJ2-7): DAGVTQSPTHLIKTRGQQVTLRCSPISGHKSVSWYQQVLGQGPQFIFQYYEKEERGRGNFPDRFSARQFPNYSSELNVNALLLGDSALYLCASSLRAGGGYEQYFGPGTRLTVT.

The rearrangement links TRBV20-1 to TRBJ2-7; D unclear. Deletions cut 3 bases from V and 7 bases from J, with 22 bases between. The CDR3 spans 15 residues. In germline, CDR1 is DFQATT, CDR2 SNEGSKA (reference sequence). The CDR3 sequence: CSASLIENGPWEQYF. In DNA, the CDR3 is TGCAGTGCTAGCCTTATAGAAAACGGGCCATGGGAGCAGTACTTC.

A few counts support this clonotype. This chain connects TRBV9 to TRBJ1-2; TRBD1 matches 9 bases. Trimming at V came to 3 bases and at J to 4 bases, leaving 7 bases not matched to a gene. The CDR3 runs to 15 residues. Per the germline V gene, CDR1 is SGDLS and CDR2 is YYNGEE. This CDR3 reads CASSERTGQGYGYTF. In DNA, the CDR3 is TGTGCCAGCAGCGAGCGGACGGGACAGGGCTATGGCTACACCTTC.

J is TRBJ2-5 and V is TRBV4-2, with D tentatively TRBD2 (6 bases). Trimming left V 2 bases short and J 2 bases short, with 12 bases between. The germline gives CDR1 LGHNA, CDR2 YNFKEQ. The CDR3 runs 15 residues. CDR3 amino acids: CASSQKAGEQETQYF. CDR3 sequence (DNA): TGTGCCAGCAGCCAAAAAGCGGGCGAACAAGAGACCCAGTACTTC.

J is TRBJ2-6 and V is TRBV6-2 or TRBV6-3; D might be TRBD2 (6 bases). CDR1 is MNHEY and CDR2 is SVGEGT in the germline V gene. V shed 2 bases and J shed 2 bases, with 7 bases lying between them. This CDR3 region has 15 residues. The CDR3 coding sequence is TGTGCCAGCAGTTACGTAGCGGCTGGGGCCAACGTCCTGACTTTC. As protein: CASSYVAAGANVLTF.

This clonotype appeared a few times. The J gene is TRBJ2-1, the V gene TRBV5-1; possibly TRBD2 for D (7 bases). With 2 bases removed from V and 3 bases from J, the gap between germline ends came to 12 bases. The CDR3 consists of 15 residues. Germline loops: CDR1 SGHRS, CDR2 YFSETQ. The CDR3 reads CASSLGGAIYNEQFF. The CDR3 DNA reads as TGCGCCAGCAGCTTAGGGGGGGCCATCTACAATGAGCAGTTCTTC.

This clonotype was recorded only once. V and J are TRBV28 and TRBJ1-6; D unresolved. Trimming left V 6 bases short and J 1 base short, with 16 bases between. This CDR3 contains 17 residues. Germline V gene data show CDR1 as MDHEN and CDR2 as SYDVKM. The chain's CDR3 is CASSHQDPRSYNSPLHF. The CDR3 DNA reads TGTGCCAGCAGCCATCAGGATCCGAGGTCCTATAATTCACCCCTCCACTTT.